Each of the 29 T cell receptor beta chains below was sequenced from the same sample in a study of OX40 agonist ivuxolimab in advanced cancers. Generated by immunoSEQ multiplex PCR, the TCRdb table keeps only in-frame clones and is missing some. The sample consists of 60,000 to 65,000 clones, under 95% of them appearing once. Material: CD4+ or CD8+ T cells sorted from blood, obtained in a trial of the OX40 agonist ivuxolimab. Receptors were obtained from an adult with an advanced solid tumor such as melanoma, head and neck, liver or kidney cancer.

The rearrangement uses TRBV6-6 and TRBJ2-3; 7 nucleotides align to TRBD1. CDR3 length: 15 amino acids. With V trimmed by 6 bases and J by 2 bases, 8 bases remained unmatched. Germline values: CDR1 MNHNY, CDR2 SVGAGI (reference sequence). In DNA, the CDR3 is TGTGCCAGCAGCCTCCGGACAGGCGACACAGATACGCAGTATTTT. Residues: CASSLRTGDTDTQYF.

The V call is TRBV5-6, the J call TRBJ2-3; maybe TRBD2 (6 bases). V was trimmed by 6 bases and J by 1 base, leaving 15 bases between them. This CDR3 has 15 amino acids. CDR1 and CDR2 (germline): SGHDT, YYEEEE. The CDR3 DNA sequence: TGTGCCAGCAACCTTTGGAGGGAGGGCACAGATACGCAGTATTTT. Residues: CASNLWREGTDTQYF.

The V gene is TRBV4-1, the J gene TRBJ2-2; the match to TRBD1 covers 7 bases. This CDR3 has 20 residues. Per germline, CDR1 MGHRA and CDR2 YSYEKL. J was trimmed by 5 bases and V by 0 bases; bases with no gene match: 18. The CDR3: CASSQDQGDSQEWETGELFF. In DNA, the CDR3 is TGCGCCAGCAGCCAAGATCAGGGGGACAGTCAAGAATGGGAAACCGGGGAGCTGTTTTTT.

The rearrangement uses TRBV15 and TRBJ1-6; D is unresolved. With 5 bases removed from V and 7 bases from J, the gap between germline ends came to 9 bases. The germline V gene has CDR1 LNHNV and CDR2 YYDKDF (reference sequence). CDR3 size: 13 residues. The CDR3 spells CATSHPGNSPLHF. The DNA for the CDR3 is TGTGCCACCAGCCACCCGGGCAATTCACCCCTCCACTTT.

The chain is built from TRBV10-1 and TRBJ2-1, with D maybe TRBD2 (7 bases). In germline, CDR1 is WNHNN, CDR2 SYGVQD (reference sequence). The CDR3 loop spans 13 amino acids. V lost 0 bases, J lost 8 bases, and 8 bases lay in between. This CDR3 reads CASSESGGHEQFF. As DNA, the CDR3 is TGCGCCAGCAGTGAGTCCGGGGGGCATGAGCAGTTCTTC.

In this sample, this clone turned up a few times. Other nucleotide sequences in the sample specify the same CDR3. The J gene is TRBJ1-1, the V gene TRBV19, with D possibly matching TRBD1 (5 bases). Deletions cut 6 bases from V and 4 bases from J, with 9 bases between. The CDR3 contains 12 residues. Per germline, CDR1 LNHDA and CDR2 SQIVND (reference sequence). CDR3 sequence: CASRWGSTEAFF. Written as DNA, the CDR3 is TGTGCCAGTAGATGGGGGAGCACTGAAGCTTTCTTT. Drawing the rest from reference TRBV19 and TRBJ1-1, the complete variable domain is DGGITQSPKYLFRKEGQNVTLSCEQNLNHDAMYWYRQDPGQGLRLIYYSQIVNDFQKGDIAEGYSVSREKKESFPLTVTSAQKNPTAFYLCASRWGSTEAFFGQGTRLTVV.

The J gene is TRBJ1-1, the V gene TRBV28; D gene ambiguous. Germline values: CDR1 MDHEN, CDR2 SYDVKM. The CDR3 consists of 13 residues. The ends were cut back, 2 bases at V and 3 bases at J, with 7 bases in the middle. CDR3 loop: CASSLMADTEAFF. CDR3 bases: TGTGCCAGCAGTTTAATGGCAGACACTGAAGCTTTCTTT.

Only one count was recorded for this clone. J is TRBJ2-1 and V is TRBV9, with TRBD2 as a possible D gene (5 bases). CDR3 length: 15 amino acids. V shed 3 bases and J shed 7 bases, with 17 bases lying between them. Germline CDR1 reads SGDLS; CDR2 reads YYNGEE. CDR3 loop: CASSAGGGAVNEQFF. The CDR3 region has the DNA TGTGCCAGCAGCGCCGGAGGTGGCGCGGTGAATGAGCAGTTCTTC.

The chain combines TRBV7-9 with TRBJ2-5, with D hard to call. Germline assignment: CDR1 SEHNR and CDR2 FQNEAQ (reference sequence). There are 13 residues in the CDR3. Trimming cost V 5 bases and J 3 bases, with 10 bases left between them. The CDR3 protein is CASSHFGKETQYF. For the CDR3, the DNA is TGTGCCAGCAGCCACTTCGGTAAAGAGACCCAGTACTTC.

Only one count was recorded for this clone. In DNA, the CDR3 is TGTGCCAGCAGCTCAGGGCTAGGAGGCCCATATAGCAATCAGCCCCAGCATTTT. It is translated as CASSSGLGGPYSNQPQHF. This chain connects TRBV7-2 to TRBJ1-5, with D tentatively TRBD1 (5 bases). This CDR3 region has 18 residues. The ends were cut back, 4 bases at V and 0 bases at J, with 19 bases in the middle. Germline V CDR1 and CDR2: SGHTA, FQGNSA.

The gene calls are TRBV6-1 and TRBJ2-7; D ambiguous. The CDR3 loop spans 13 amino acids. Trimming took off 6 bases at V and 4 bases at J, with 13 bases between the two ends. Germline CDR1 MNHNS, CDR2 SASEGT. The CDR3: CASSPDIYYEQYF. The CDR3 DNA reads TGTGCCAGCAGCCCTGACATTTATTACGAGCAGTACTTC.

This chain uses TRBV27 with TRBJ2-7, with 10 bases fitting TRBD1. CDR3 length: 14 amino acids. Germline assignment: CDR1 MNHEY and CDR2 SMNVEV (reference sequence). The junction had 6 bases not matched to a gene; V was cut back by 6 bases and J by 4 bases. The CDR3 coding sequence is TGTGCCAGCAGACCGGGACAGGGGTTGTACGAGCAGTACTTC. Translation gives CASRPGQGLYEQYF.

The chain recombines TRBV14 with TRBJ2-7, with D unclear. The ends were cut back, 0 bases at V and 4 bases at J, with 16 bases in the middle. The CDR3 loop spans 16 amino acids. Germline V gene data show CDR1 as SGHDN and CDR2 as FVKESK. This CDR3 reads CASSQDYLDVGYEQYF. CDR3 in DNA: TGTGCCAGCAGCCAAGATTATTTGGATGTGGGTTACGAGCAGTACTTC.

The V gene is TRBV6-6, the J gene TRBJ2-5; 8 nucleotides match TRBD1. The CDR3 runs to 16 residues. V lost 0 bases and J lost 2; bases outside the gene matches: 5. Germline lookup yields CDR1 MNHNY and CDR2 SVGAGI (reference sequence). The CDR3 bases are TGTGCCAGCAGTTACTCGATCTGGGACAGGCAAGAGACCCAGTACTTC. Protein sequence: CASSYSIWDRQETQYF.

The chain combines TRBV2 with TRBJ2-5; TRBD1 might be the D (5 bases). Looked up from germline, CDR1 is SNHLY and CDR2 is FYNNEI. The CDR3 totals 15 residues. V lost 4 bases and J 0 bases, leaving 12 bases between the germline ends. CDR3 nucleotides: TGTGCCAGCAGTGCCCAAGGGGTGTACCAAGAGACCCAGTACTTC. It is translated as CASSAQGVYQETQYF.

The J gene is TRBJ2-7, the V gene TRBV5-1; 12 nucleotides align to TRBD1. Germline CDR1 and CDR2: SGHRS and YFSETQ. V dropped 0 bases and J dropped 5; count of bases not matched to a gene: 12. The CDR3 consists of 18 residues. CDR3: CASSLGDRGHVLNHEQYF. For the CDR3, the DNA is TGCGCCAGCAGCTTGGGGGACAGGGGGCATGTATTAAATCACGAGCAGTACTTC.

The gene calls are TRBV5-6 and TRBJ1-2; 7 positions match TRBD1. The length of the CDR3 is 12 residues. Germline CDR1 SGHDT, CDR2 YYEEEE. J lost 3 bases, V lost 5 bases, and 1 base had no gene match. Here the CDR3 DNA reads TGTGCCAGCAGGGGGACAGACTATGGCTACACCTTC. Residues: CASRGTDYGYTF.

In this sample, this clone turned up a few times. This CDR3 reads CASSQGTGGVWNTEAFF. The DNA of the CDR3 is TGCGCCAGCAGCCAAGGTACAGGGGGCGTATGGAACACTGAAGCTTTCTTT. The chain is built from TRBV4-1 and TRBJ1-1; 9 bases fit TRBD1. V shed 1 base, J shed 1 base, and the junction held 7 bases outside the gene matches. CDR1 and CDR2 from the germline V gene are MGHRA and YSYEKL. The CDR3 length is 17 residues.

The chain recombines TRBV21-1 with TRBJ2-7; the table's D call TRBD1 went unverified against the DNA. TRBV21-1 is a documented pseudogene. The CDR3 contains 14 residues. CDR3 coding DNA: TGTGCCAGCAGCAAAGGTCGCACAGATCTCGAGCAGTACTTC. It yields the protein CASSKGRTDLEQYF.

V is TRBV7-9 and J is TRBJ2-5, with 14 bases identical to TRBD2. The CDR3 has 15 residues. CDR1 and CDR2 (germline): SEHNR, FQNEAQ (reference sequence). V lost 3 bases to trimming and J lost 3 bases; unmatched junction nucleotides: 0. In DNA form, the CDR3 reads TGTGCCAGCAGCTTGACTAGCGGGAGGGAAGAGACCCAGTACTTC. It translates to CASSLTSGREETQYF.

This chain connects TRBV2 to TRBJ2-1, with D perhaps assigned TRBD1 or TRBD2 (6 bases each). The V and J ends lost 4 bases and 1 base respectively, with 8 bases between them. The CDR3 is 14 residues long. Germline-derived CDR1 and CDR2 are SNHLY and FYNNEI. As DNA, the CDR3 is TGTGCCAGCAGTGGGGGGGCATCCTACAATGAGCAGTTCTTC. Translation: CASSGGASYNEQFF.

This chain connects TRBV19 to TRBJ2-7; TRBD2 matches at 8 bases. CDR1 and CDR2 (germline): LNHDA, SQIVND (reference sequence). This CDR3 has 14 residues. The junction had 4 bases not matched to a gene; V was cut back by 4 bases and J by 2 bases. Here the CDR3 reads CASSTSGRTYEQYF. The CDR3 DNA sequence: TGTGCCAGTAGTACAAGCGGGAGAACCTACGAGCAGTACTTC.

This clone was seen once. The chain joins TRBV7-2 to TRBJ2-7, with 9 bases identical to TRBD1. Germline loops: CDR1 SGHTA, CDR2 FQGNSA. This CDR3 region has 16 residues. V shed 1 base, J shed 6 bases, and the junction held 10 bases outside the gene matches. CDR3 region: CASSLVVGQGSSEQYF. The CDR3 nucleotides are TGTGCCAGCAGCTTAGTTGTGGGACAGGGATCAAGCGAGCAGTACTTC.

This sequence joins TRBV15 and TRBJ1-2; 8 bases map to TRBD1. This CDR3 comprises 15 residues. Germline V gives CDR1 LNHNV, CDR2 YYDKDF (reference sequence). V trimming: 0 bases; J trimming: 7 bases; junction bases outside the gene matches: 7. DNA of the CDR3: TGTGCCACCAGCAGAGATCCCGAGACAGGGGTTGGCTACACCTTC. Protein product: CATSRDPETGVGYTF.

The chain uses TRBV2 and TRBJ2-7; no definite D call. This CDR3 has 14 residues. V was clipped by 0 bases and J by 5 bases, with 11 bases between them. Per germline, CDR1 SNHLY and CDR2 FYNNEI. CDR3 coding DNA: TGTGCCAGCAGTGAAGCCTCCCGGGCAAACGAGCAGTACTTC. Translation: CASSEASRANEQYF.

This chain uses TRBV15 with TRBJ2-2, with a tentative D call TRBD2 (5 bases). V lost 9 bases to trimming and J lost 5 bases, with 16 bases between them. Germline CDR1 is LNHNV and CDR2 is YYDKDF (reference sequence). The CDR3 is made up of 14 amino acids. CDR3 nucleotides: TGTGCCACGAATCTCCGAGGGTCTACCGGGGAGCTGTTTTTT. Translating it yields CATNLRGSTGELFF.

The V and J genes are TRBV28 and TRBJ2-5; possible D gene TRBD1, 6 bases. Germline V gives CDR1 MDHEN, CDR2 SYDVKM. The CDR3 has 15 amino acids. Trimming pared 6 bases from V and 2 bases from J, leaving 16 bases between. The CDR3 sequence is CASRSRTELQETQYF. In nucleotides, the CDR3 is TGTGCCAGCAGATCCCGGACAGAACTGCAAGAGACCCAGTACTTC.

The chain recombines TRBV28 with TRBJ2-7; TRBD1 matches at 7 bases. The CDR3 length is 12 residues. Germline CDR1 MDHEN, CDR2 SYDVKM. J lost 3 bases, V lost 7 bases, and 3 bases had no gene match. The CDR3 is CASNRDSYEQYF. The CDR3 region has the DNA TGTGCCAGCAACCGGGACAGCTACGAGCAGTACTTC.

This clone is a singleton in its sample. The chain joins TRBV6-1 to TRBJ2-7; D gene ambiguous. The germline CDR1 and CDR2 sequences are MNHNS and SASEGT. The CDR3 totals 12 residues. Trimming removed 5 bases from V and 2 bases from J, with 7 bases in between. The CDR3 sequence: CASSLLAYEQYF. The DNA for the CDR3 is TGTGCCAGCAGTCTCTTGGCCTACGAGCAGTACTTC.